The T cell receptor beta chain under discussion was sequenced for a study of graft-versus-host responses after intestinal transplantation. As for the study in general: Each recipient received a multivisceral, liver-intestinal, or isolated intestinal graft. All of the recipients had induction that used anti-thymocyte globulin, then tacrolimus and steroids for around 3 years.

Clones were sequenced by immunoSEQ multiplex PCR, and TCRdb holds only the in-frame ones, with some missing. The table lists 20,000 to 25,000 clones, approximately 93% of them singletons. The V gene end was trimmed by 4 bases and the J gene end by 5 bases; junction bases not matched to a gene: 1. The CDR3 sequence is 13 residues long. The V gene's germline CDR1 is SGHVS and CDR2 FNYEAQ. This sample comprised PBMCs, obtained 156 days after intestinal transplant. This receptor was taken from a human patient who received an intestinal transplant, so some T cells may come from the graft donor. The chain joins TRBV7-6 to TRBJ1-1; TRBD1 aligns across 10 bases. The CDR3 loop is CASSWTGGTEAFF. The CDR3 region has the DNA TGTGCCAGCAGCTGGACAGGGGGAACTGAAGCTTTCTTT.